A few counts support the clone carrying this T cell receptor beta chain. Its specificity is not known. The source of the sample is a study of metastatic and nonmetastatic thyroid tumors. Overall study: Samples came from malignant and benign thyroid patients, and repertoires were compared across blood and tumor or nodule tissue.

Authors' methods: CDR3 differences across clinicopathological groups were used to build a distant-metastasis classifier for papillary thyroid cancer. From the PCR reads, TCRdb re-called clones with MiXCR. The V and J calls and clone size are TCRdb's, not the authors'. The sample records more than 20,000 clones, more than 15% being singletons. Not a single patient had been given any form of treatment at any point before undergoing thyroid surgery. V was shortened by 3 bases and J by 5 bases, with 20 bases between the two germline ends. The V gene's germline CDR1 is SGHAT and CDR2 FQNNGV. The CDR3 has 17 amino acids. Findings and caveats of the study: The study reportedly found significantly higher TCR beta diversity in malignant thyroid tumors than benign nodules, in blood and tumor.

Sequenced: adjacent normal tissue. This clonotype was sampled from a male donor with papillary thyroid cancer or a benign thyroid nodule (not recorded which). Some clones in this sample may be carry-over from other donors' samples. The V call is TRBV11-2, the J call TRBJ2-1; D is perhaps TRBD2 (6 bases). This CDR3 is CASSFWGGALQNNEQFF. CDR3 DNA: TGTGCCAGCAGCTTTTGGGGAGGCGCCTTGCAAAACAATGAGCAGTTCTTC.